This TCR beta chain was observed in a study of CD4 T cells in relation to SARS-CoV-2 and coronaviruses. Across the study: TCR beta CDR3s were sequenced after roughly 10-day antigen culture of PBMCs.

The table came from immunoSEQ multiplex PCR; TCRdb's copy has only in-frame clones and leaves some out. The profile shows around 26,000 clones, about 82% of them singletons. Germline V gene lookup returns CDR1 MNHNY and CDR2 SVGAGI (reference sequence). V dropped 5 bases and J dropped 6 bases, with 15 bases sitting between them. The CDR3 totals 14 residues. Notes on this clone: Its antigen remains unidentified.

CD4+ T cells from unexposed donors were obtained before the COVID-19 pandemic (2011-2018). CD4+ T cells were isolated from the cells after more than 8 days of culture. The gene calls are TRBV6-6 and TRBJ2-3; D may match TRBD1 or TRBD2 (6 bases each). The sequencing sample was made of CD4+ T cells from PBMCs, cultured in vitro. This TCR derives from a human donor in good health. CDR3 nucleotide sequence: TGTGCCAGCAGTCTCTATCCGGGGGCGGATACGCAGTATTTT. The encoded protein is CASSLYPGADTQYF.